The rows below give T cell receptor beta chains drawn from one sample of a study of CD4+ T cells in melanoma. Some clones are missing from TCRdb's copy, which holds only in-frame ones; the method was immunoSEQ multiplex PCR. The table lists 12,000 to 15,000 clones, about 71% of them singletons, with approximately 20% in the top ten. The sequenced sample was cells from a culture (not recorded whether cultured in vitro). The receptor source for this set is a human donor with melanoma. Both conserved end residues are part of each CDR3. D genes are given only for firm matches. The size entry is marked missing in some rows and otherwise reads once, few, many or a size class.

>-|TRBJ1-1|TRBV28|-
CASSSRGLPATEAFF
TGTGCCAGCAGTTCGCGTGGACTGCCGGCCACTGAAGCTTTCTTT
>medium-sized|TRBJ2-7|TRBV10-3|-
CAISNAQALGEYF
TGTGCCATCAGTAACGCGCAGGCGCTTGGGGAGTACTTC
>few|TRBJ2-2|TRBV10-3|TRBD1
CAISEMGVESGTGGELFF
TGTGCCATCAGTGAGATGGGGGTTGAGTCCGGGACAGGCGGGGAGCTGTTTTTT
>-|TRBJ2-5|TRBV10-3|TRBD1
CASRTGGTQETQYF
TGTGCCAGCAGGACAGGGGGAACACAAGAGACCCAGTACTTC
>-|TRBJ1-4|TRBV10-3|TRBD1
CAIRQGAEGEKLFF
TGTGCCATCCGACAGGGGGCGGAGGGTGAAAAACTGTTTTTT
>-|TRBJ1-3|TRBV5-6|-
CASSWAGRSSGNTIYF
TGTGCCAGCAGCTGGGCGGGCCGCAGCTCTGGAAACACCATATATTTT
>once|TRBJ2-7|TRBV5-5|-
CASSLYGAYEQYF
TGTGCCAGCAGCTTGTATGGAGCCTACGAGCAGTACTTC
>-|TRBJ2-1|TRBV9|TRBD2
CASSVDSGTYNEQFF
TGTGCCAGCAGCGTAGATAGCGGGACTTACAATGAGCAGTTCTTC
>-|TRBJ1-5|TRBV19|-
CASSRAGSNQPQHF
TGTGCCAGTAGTCGAGCGGGCTCCAATCAGCCCCAGCATTTT
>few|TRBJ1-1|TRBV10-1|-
CASSEGGTEAFF
TGCGCCAGCAGTGAGGGAGGAACGGAAGCTTTCTTT
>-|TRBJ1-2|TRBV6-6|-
CASSYFGVLTF
TGTGCCAGCAGTTACTTTGGAGTCCTCACCTTC
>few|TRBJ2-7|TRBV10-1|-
CASSEFRGQGQYF
TGCGCCAGCAGTGAGTTCCGGGGGCAGGGGCAGTACTTC
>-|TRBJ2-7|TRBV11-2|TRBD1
CASSTHRGRAYEQYF
TGTGCCAGCAGCACCCACAGGGGTAGAGCCTACGAGCAGTACTTC
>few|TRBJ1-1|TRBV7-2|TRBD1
CASSPGTGLRAFF
TGTGCCAGCAGCCCGGGGACAGGCCTGAGGGCTTTCTTT
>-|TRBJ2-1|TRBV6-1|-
CASTIPGTHNEQFF
TGTGCCAGTACTATACCGGGGACGCACAATGAGCAGTTCTTC
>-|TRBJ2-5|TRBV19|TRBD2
CASSTPGLAGTYQETQYF
TGTGCCAGTAGTACCCCTGGGCTAGCGGGGACTTACCAAGAGACCCAGTACTTC
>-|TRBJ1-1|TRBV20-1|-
CSAQGHTEAFF
TGCAGTGCCCAGGGGCACACTGAAGCTTTCTTT
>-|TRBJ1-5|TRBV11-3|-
CASSLEISNQPQHF
TGTGCCAGCAGCTTAGAGATTAGCAATCAGCCCCAGCATTTT
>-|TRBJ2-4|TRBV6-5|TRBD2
CASSSSGAGQNIQYF
TGTGCCAGCAGCTCTAGCGGGGCGGGGCAAAACATTCAGTACTTC
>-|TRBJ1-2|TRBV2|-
CASSERSSGGGYTF
TGTGCCAGCAGTGAACGGTCTTCAGGAGGGGGCTACACCTTC
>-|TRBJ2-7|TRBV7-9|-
CASSADGRGTYEQYF
TGTGCCAGCAGCGCCGATGGGAGGGGGACCTACGAGCAGTACTTC
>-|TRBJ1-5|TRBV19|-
CASSPSGMGGNQPQHF
TGTGCCAGTTCACCTTCGGGGATGGGTGGCAATCAGCCCCAGCATTTT
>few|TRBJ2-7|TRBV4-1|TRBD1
CASSLPRTGESYEQYF
TGCGCCAGCAGCCTCCCTCGGACAGGGGAGTCCTACGAGCAGTACTTC
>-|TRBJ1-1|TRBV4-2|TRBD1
CASLNRGMNTEAFF
TGTGCCAGCTTAAACAGGGGGATGAACACTGAAGCTTTCTTT
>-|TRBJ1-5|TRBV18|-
CASSPGESNQPQHF
TGTGCCAGCTCACCAGGGGAAAGCAATCAGCCCCAGCATTTT
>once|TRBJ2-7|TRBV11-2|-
CASSLWGTRKQYF
TGTGCCAGCAGCTTATGGGGGACCCGAAAGCAGTACTTC
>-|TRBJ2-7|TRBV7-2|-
CASSLGQARYEQYF
TGTGCCAGCAGCTTAGGACAGGCCCGCTACGAGCAGTACTTC
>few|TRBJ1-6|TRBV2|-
CASSVDRAGEGSPLHF
TGTGCCAGCAGCGTGGACCGAGCCGGAGAGGGTTCACCCCTCCACTTT
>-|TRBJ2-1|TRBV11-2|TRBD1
CASWAGGGNEQFF
TGTGCCTCCTGGGCAGGGGGCGGAAATGAGCAGTTCTTC
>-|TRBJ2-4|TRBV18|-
CASSPRTAGILKNIQYF
TGTGCCAGCTCACCACGAACTGCAGGGATACTGAAAAACATTCAGTACTTC
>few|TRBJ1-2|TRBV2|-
CASSQVAVPQRHGYTF
TGTGCCAGCAGTCAGGTTGCCGTCCCCCAGAGACATGGCTACACCTTC
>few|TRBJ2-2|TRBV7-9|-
CASSSSQNTGELFF
TGTGCCAGCAGCTCCTCTCAAAACACCGGGGAGCTGTTTTTT
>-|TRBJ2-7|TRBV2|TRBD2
CASRASGGNSYEQYF
TGTGCCAGCAGGGCTAGCGGGGGGAACTCCTACGAGCAGTACTTC
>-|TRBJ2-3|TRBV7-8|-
CASSPRRTSTDTQYF
TGTGCCAGCAGCCCCCGCCGGACTAGCACAGATACGCAGTATTTT
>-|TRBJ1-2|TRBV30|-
CAWSLGVVYGYTF
TGTGCCTGGAGCCTAGGGGTGGTCTATGGCTACACCTTC
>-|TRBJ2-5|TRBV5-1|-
CASSLAGYGPQETQYF
TGCGCCAGCAGCTTGGCGGGGTACGGTCCCCAAGAGACCCAGTACTTC
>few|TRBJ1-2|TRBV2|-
CASSENYGYTF
TGTGCCAGCAGTGAAAACTATGGCTACACCTTC
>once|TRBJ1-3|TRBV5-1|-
CASSPDGYSGNTIYF
TGCGCCAGCAGCCCTGACGGGTACTCTGGAAACACCATATATTTT
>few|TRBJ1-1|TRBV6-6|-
CASSPSWGTEAFF
TGTGCCAGCAGTCCTTCATGGGGCACTGAAGCTTTCTTT
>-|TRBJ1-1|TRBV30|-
CAWSTLSVFRHTEAFF
TGTGCCTGGAGTACATTGTCGGTTTTTCGCCACACTGAAGCTTTCTTT
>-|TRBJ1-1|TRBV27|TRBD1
CASSPGDRVRGTEAFF
TGTGCCAGCTCCCCGGGGGACAGGGTAAGGGGCACTGAAGCTTTCTTT
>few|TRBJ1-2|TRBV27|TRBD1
CASSTTGEGGYTF
TGTGCCAGCAGTACGACAGGGGAGGGTGGCTACACCTTC
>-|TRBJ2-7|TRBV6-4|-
CASSSGRQYEQYF
TGTGCCAGCAGTTCAGGGCGTCAGTACGAGCAGTACTTC
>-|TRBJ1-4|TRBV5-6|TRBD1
CASSSTGEGEKLFF
TGTGCCAGCAGTTCGACAGGGGAGGGTGAAAAACTGTTTTTT
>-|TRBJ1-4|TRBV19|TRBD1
CASKTGQVNEKLFF
TGTGCCAGTAAAACGGGACAGGTCAATGAAAAACTGTTTTTT
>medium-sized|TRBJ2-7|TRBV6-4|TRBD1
CARPGQGANEQYF
TGTGCCAGACCGGGACAGGGGGCCAACGAGCAGTACTTC
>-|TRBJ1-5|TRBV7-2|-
CASSLSGNQPQHF
TGTGCCAGCAGCTTATCAGGCAATCAGCCCCAGCATTTT
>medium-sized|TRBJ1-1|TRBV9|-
CASSVTFPGEAFF
TGTGCCAGCAGCGTAACATTCCCAGGGGAAGCTTTCTTT
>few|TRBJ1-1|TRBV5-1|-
CASSLGRGSLLNTEAFF
TGCGCCAGCAGCTTGGGCAGGGGCTCTTTATTGAACACTGAAGCTTTCTTT
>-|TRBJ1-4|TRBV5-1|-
CASSEGDGAGDKLFF
TGCGCCAGCAGCGAAGGGGACGGGGCCGGGGACAAACTGTTTTTT
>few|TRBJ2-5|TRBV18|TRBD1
CASSLGTGGRETQYF
TGTGCCAGCTCCCTCGGGACAGGGGGCAGAGAGACCCAGTACTTC